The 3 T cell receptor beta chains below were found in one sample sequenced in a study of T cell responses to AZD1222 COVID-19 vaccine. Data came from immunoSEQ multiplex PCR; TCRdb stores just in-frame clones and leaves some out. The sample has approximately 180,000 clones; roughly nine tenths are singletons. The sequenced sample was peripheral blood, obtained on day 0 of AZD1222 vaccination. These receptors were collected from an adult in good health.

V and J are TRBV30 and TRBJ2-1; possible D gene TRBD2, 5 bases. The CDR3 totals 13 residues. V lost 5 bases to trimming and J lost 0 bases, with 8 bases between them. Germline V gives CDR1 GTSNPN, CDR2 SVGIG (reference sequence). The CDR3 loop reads CAWLGSSYNEQFF. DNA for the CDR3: TGTGCCTGGCTGGGGAGCTCCTACAATGAGCAGTTCTTC.

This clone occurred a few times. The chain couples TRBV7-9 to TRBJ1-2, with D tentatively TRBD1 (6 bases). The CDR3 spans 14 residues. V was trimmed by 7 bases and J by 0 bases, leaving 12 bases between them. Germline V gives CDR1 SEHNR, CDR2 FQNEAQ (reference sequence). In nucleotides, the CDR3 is TGTGCCAGCACCGTACAGGGATCTAACTATGGCTACACCTTC. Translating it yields CASTVQGSNYGYTF. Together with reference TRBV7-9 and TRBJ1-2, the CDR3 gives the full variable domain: DTGVSQNPRHKITKRGQNVTFRCDPISEHNRLYWYRQTLGQGPEFLTYFQNEAQLEKSRLLSDRFSAERPKGSFSTLEIQRTEQGDSAMYLCASTVQGSNYGYTFGSGTRLTVV.

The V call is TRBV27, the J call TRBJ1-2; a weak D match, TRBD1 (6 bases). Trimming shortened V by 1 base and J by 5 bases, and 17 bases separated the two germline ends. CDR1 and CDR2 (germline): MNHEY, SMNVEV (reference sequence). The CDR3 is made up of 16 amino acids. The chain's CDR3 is CASSLWPPDRLYGYTF. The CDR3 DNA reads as TGTGCCAGCAGTTTATGGCCCCCCGACAGGTTGTATGGCTACACCTTC.